A single sample gave rise to the 19 T cell receptor beta chains below, sequenced in a study of T cells after yellow fever vaccination. One entry per CDR3 protein, called by TCRdb with MiXCR from the 5' RACE reads. In the table there are roughly 500,000 distinct CDR3 sequences, 15% to 20% of which are singletons. The sample was PBMCs, taken 15 days after the yellow fever booster vaccination. These receptors were collected from a man aged 25-45 years who received the YFV17D yellow fever vaccine.

The chain recombines TRBV6-4 with TRBJ2-1, with D perhaps matching TRBD2 (6 bases). With 4 bases removed from V and 8 bases from J, the gap between germline ends came to 15 bases. This CDR3 is 14 amino acids long. Germline V gene data show CDR1 as MRHNA and CDR2 as SNTAGT. CDR3 residues: CASSGGLRAYEQFF. DNA for the CDR3: TGTGCCAGCAGTGGGGGACTCCGCGCGTATGAGCAGTTCTTC.

This clonotype was detected only a few times. The chain joins TRBV6-2 or TRBV6-3 to TRBJ2-1; maybe TRBD1 (5 bases). Trimming removed 2 bases at V and 3 bases at J, with 11 bases between. Germline CDR1 and CDR2: MNHEY and SVGEGT. The CDR3 consists of 15 residues. CDR3 in DNA: TGTGCCAGCAGTTACCCAAGGACAAACTACAATGAGCAGTTCTTC. As protein: CASSYPRTNYNEQFF.

The chain combines TRBV29-1 with TRBJ2-7; 7 nucleotides align to TRBD2. Germline CDR1 reads SQVTM; CDR2 reads ANQGSEA. This CDR3 spans 12 amino acids. The V and J ends lost 8 bases and 1 base, in that order; junction bases with no gene match: 5. The CDR3 reads CSFLGGSYEQYF. In DNA form, the CDR3 reads TGCAGCTTTCTCGGGGGGTCCTACGAGCAGTACTTC.

This clonotype has just a few counts. The chain joins TRBV6-2 or TRBV6-3 to TRBJ2-6, with D perhaps given as TRBD1 or TRBD2 (7 bases each). The V end was cut by 8 bases, the J end by 2 bases, with 19 bases between. The CDR3 consists of 17 residues. Germline lookup yields CDR1 MNHEY and CDR2 SVGEGT. Written as DNA, the CDR3 is TGTGCCAGCTCGTCCAGGGGGGGAATCCCTGGGGCCAACGTCCTGACTTTC. Its translation: CASSSRGGIPGANVLTF.

This clonotype was seen a few times. The rearrangement links TRBV4-2 to TRBJ2-7; 9 bases agree with TRBD2. The ends lost 0 bases at V and 0 bases at J; junction bases unmatched: 9. Germline V gene lookup returns CDR1 LGHNA and CDR2 YNFKEQ. The CDR3 consists of 18 residues. The CDR3 DNA reads TGTGCCAGCAGCCAAGATATAGCGGGAGTGCTGACCTCCTACGAGCAGTACTTC. Protein: CASSQDIAGVLTSYEQYF.

The chain combines TRBV7-2 with TRBJ2-7, with 7 positions matching TRBD1. The CDR3 spans 13 residues. Unmatched junction bases numbered 5, after V lost 5 bases and J lost 4 bases. Germline loops: CDR1 SGHTA, CDR2 FQGNSA. The CDR3 coding sequence is TGTGCCAGCAGCCCCGCGACAGGGTACGAGCAGTACTTC. It codes for CASSPATGYEQYF.

This clonotype was counted between two and nine times. The chain uses TRBV6-4 and TRBJ1-5; 8 bases agree with TRBD1. The CDR3 totals 16 residues. Unmatched junction bases numbered 14, after V lost 7 bases and J lost 6 bases. Germline CDR1 is MRHNA and CDR2 is SNTAGT. The CDR3 coding sequence is TGTGCCAGCACCGACAGGGGAGGGGGGATTGGTCAGCCCCAGCATTTT. Protein: CASTDRGGGIGQPQHF.

J is TRBJ2-1 and V is TRBV12-3 or TRBV12-4, with D perhaps TRBD1 (6 bases). Trimming stripped 1 base from V and 7 bases from J, with 14 bases between. The CDR3 has 15 residues. The DNA for the CDR3 is TGTGCCAGCAGTTTAGGGCAGGGGTGGGATAATGAGCAGTTCTTC. It is translated as CASSLGQGWDNEQFF.

The chain is built from TRBV20-1 and TRBJ2-1; 13 bases match TRBD2. This CDR3 region has 14 residues. After removal of 6 bases from V and 2 bases from J, the junction contained 1 base not matched to a gene. In germline, CDR1 is DFQATT, CDR2 SNEGSKA (reference sequence). The CDR3 nucleotides are TGCAGTGCCACTAGCGGGAGGGCCTACAATGAGCAGTTCTTC. Protein product: CSATSGRAYNEQFF.

This clonotype turned up a few times. This sequence joins TRBV12-3 or TRBV12-4 and TRBJ2-2; D gene unclear. The CDR3 covers 12 residues. Trimming shortened V by 5 bases and J by 7 bases, and 8 bases separated the two germline ends. CDR3 protein: CASSHRIGELFF. In DNA, the CDR3 is TGTGCCAGCAGTCATAGGATCGGGGAGCTGTTTTTT.

This clonotype was seen a few times. CDR3 DNA: TGTGCCAGCAGTGAACGGGGAATTTACTACGAGCAGTACTTC. It encodes CASSERGIYYEQYF. V gene TRBV2 combines with J gene TRBJ2-7; TRBD2 is a possible D gene (5 bases). V was pared by 2 bases and J by 3 bases, with 11 bases between. Germline-derived CDR1 and CDR2 are SNHLY and FYNNEI. The CDR3 runs 14 residues.

This clonotype appeared a few times. V and J are TRBV5-6 and TRBJ1-2, with D possibly being TRBD1 (5 bases). CDR3 length: 14 residues. Trimming took 2 bases from V and 4 from J, leaving 12 bases between them. The germline V gene has CDR1 SGHDT and CDR2 YYEEEE. CDR3 in amino acids: CASSLKKGAYGYTF. The CDR3 region has the DNA TGTGCCAGCAGCTTAAAGAAAGGGGCCTATGGCTACACCTTC.

The chain joins TRBV20-1 to TRBJ2-7; 7 nucleotides agree with TRBD1. CDR1 is DFQATT and CDR2 is SNEGSKA in the germline V gene (reference sequence). This CDR3 region has 14 residues. After removal of 3 bases from V and 1 base from J, the junction contained 6 bases not matched to a gene. The CDR3 bases are TGCAGTGCTAGGGGGACAGCCTTTTCCTACGAGCAGTACTTC. The encoded protein is CSARGTAFSYEQYF.

This clonotype was detected only a few times. The genes are TRBV9 and TRBJ2-7, with D possibly being TRBD2 (7 bases). The CDR3 runs 18 residues. Germline V CDR1 and CDR2: SGDLS, YYNGEE. V lost 4 bases and J 6 bases, leaving 29 bases between the germline ends. The CDR3 loop is CASSSRGPGPMRELEQYF. The DNA of the CDR3 is TGTGCCAGCAGCTCTCGGGGGCCAGGACCTATGCGGGAGCTCGAGCAGTACTTC.

The rearrangement uses TRBV6-2 or TRBV6-3 and TRBJ2-7; 13 positions agree with TRBD2. V lost 6 bases, J lost 7 bases, and 15 bases stayed unmatched. Germline V lookup: CDR1 MNHEY, CDR2 SVGEGT. The CDR3 totals 17 residues. The DNA for the CDR3 is TGTGCCAGCAGAGGACTCGAAGGACTAGCGGGGGCCCCTGAGCAGTACTTC. It encodes CASRGLEGLAGAPEQYF.

This clonotype showed up just a few times. V gene TRBV10-2 combines with J gene TRBJ2-7, with a possible D match to TRBD2 (5 bases). Deletions cut 2 bases from V and 2 bases from J, with 13 bases between. The CDR3 extends over 15 amino acids. Per the germline V gene, CDR1 is WSHSY and CDR2 is SAAADI. CDR3 residues: CASSEEGGAAYEQYF. The CDR3 coding sequence is TGCGCCAGCAGTGAGGAGGGCGGAGCCGCCTACGAGCAGTACTTC.

The chain links TRBV10-1 to TRBJ1-3; D is uncertain. Trimming took off 0 bases at V and 0 bases at J, with 6 bases between the two ends. Germline V gives CDR1 WNHNN, CDR2 SYGVQD (reference sequence). The CDR3 length is 15 residues. This chain's CDR3 is CASSESVNSGNTIYF. The CDR3 DNA follows: TGCGCCAGCAGTGAGTCGGTGAACTCTGGAAACACCATATATTTT.

The table lists this clonotype with a count of one. This sequence joins TRBV7-2 and TRBJ1-2, with 7 bases lining up with TRBD1. Trimming took 2 bases from V and 7 from J; bases not matched to a gene: 7. The CDR3 sequence is 14 residues long. Germline V CDR1 and CDR2: SGHTA, FQGNSA. In DNA form, the CDR3 reads TGTGCCAGCAGCTTAATTGCAGGGGGAGGTGGCTACACCTTC. Encoded protein: CASSLIAGGGGYTF. Together with reference TRBV7-2 and TRBJ1-2, the CDR3 gives the full variable domain: GAGVSQSPSNKVTEKGKDVELRCDPISGHTALYWYRQSLGQGLEFLIYFQGNSAPDKSGLPSDRFSAERTGGSVSTLTIQRTQQEDSAVYLCASSLIAGGGGYTFGSGTRLTVV.

This clonotype was observed a handful of times. The chain has TRBV30 and TRBJ2-5; TRBD2 aligns across 7 bases. Germline lookup yields CDR1 GTSNPN and CDR2 SVGIG (reference sequence). The CDR3 extends over 15 amino acids. With V trimmed by 3 bases and J by 4 bases, 11 bases remained unmatched. The CDR3 bases are TGTGCCTGGAGGAAGCGGGGAATTGATATAGAGACCCAGTACTTC. This translates into CAWRKRGIDIETQYF.